This TCR beta chain was documented in a study of CD8 T cells in Susac syndrome. Trimming took 7 bases from V and 4 from J; bases not matched to a gene: 7. Germline-derived CDR1 and CDR2 are SQVTM and ANQGSEA. The CDR3 sequence is 14 residues long. The study sequenced TCR beta in blood CD8+ and CD4+ T cells. About 0.45 to 1 ug RNA was reverse transcribed with random hexamers. TCRdb re-called the immunoSEQ multiplex PCR reads with MiXCR, one entry per CDR3 protein. Of some 200,000 distinct CDR3 sequences in the sample, around 95% were seen once. Study results and caveats: Expansion of clones was not seen in the CD4+ T cell repertoires of Susac syndrome.

With regard to this clonotype: Antigen unknown.

Sample: CD4+ T cells from PBMCs. This sequence originates from a human donor with Susac syndrome. V gene TRBV29-1 combines with J gene TRBJ2-3; 11 bases line up with TRBD2. The CDR3 sequence is CSGVGTSGPDTQYF. The DNA of the CDR3 is TGCAGCGGGGTCGGGACTAGCGGCCCAGATACGCAGTATTTT.